What follows describes a single T cell receptor beta chain. The table came from immunoSEQ multiplex PCR; TCRdb's copy has only in-frame clones and leaves some out. Among 100,000 or so clones, 65% to 90% were seen once, and the ten largest hold 3.8%. The source of the sample is a study of blood T cell repertoires in COVID-19. Study in general: Acute and convalescent COVID-19 specimens originated in the United States, Italy and Spain.

The CDR3 is made up of 15 amino acids. Trimming shortened V by 1 base and J by 0 bases, and 9 bases separated the two germline ends. Germline CDR1 is SGHAT and CDR2 is FQNNGV. This chain joins TRBV11-2 and TRBJ2-5; no firm D call. This TCR derives from a man between 60 and 75 years old with acute or convalescent COVID-19. The sample comprised peripheral blood. As DNA, the CDR3 is TGTGCCAGCAGCTTAGGAAACTCGTACCAAGAGACCCAGTACTTC. Its translation is CASSLGNSYQETQYF.